Here is one T cell receptor (beta chain) with its context. This entry is derived from a study of blood T cell repertoires in COVID-19. Overall study: Acute and convalescent COVID-19 specimens originated in the United States, Italy and Spain.

The protocol was immunoSEQ multiplex PCR, while the TCRdb copy is restricted to in-frame clones and leaves out a portion. The sample consists of about 45,000 clones, roughly 69% of them appearing once. The CDR3 is 14 residues long. The V gene lost 5 bases and the J gene lost 1 base, with 8 bases spanning the gap. CDR1 is SGHTA and CDR2 is FQGTGA in the germline V gene. The specimen was peripheral blood. The receptor was derived from a man aged 80 or over with acute or convalescent COVID-19. This rearrangement joins TRBV7-3 to TRBJ2-2; D perhaps matches TRBD1 (5 bases). CDR3 amino acids: CASSRTRNTGELFF. CDR3 bases: TGTGCCAGCAGCCGGACAAGGAACACCGGGGAGCTGTTTTTT.